The 19 T cell receptor beta chains below all came from one sample that was sequenced in a study of T cells in Graves' hyperthyroidism and ophthalmopathy. Amplified TCR beta CDR3 regions derived from RNA transcripts. Researchers ran a first-round RT-PCR on the TCR CDR3 using the HTBI primer set. TCRdb itself ran the multiplex PCR reads through MiXCR, one entry per CDR3 protein. The data hold over 450,000 distinct CDR3 sequences, with under 15% observed a single time. Source material: blood. The receptors stem from a woman aged 18-29 years with Graves' hyperthyroidism.

This clonotype was counted between two and nine times. The chain employs TRBV3-1 and TRBJ1-1; maybe TRBD1 (5 bases). The germline V gene has CDR1 LGHDT and CDR2 YNNKEL (reference sequence). This CDR3 is 15 amino acids long. The V and J ends lost 3 bases and 1 base respectively, with 12 bases between them. As DNA, the CDR3 is TGTGCCAGCAGCCAGATGACCGGGGGGAACACTGAAGCTTTCTTT. Amino acid sequence: CASSQMTGGNTEAFF.

This clonotype appeared many times. The chain recombines TRBV7-9 with TRBJ1-1, with a possible D match to TRBD1 (5 bases). The CDR3 totals 14 residues. The V and J ends lost 4 bases and 1 base respectively, with 10 bases between them. Germline CDR1 is SEHNR and CDR2 is FQNEAQ (reference sequence). CDR3 in amino acids: CASSWRDGNTEAFF. The CDR3 coding sequence is TGTGCCAGCAGCTGGAGGGACGGGAACACTGAAGCTTTCTTT.

This clonotype was recorded at least ten times. The rearrangement links TRBV10-3 to TRBJ2-3, with D unresolved. Per the germline V gene, CDR1 is ENHRY and CDR2 is SYGVKD. The length of the CDR3 is 15 residues. V was shortened by 2 bases and J by 0 bases, with 9 bases between the two germline ends. Here the CDR3 reads CAISEADPSTDTQYF. The CDR3 bases are TGTGCCATCAGTGAGGCGGACCCTAGCACAGATACGCAGTATTTT.

This clonotype was counted many times. This chain joins TRBV27 and TRBJ1-1, with a possible D match to TRBD1 (5 bases). Germline V gene sequence: CDR1 MNHEY, CDR2 SMNVEV (reference sequence). The CDR3 is made up of 16 amino acids. V lost 6 bases, J lost 1 base, and 18 bases lay in between. In DNA, the CDR3 is TGTGCCAGCAGCCCCATTGTAGGGGAAGGGAACACTGAAGCTTTCTTT. This codes for CASSPIVGEGNTEAFF.

Only a few counts were recorded for this clonotype. The chain joins TRBV29-1 to TRBJ2-5; 9 nucleotides align to TRBD2. This CDR3 has 17 amino acids. V lost 1 base and J lost 5; bases outside the gene matches: 14. In germline, CDR1 is SQVTM, CDR2 ANQGSEA. The CDR3 DNA reads as TGCAGCGTTGAAGGTGAGGTATCGGCGGGAGGGGGCGAGACCCAGTACTTC. This translates into CSVEGEVSAGGGETQYF.

This clonotype has more than one count but fewer than ten. The V and J genes are TRBV2 and TRBJ2-1; 10 positions agree with TRBD2. This CDR3 spans 15 amino acids. V gave up 8 bases and J gave up 1 base; unmatched junction bases: 5. CDR1 SNHLY and CDR2 FYNNEI come from the germline V gene. The DNA for the CDR3 is TGTGCCAGCGCCGCACTAGCGGGATCCTACAATGAGCAGTTCTTC. It yields the protein CASAALAGSYNEQFF.

This clonotype has ten or more counts. The chain joins TRBV20-1 to TRBJ2-1; TRBD2 agrees at 16 bases. This CDR3 region has 20 residues. The V and J ends lost 1 base and 2 bases, in that order; junction bases with no gene match: 11. Germline lookup yields CDR1 DFQATT and CDR2 SNEGSKA (reference sequence). CDR3 residues: CSARAPGLAGGGGTYNEQFF. The CDR3 DNA sequence: TGCAGTGCTAGAGCGCCGGGACTAGCGGGAGGGGGTGGGACCTACAATGAGCAGTTCTTC.

This clonotype was found many times. This rearrangement joins TRBV19 to TRBJ2-7; TRBD1 agrees at 7 bases. Unmatched junction bases numbered 10, after V lost 4 bases and J lost 7 bases. CDR1 is LNHDA and CDR2 is SQIVND in the germline V gene (reference sequence). This CDR3 is built from 14 residues. The CDR3 DNA reads TGTGCCAGTAGTACAAGGACAGGTTCGGGTGAGCAGTACTTC. It specifies CASSTRTGSGEQYF.

This clonotype was counted a few times. The genes are TRBV2 and TRBJ1-1, with unresolved D. Trimming left V 11 bases short and J 3 bases short, with 13 bases between. Germline V gene lookup returns CDR1 SNHLY and CDR2 FYNNEI. This CDR3 region has 12 residues. Written as DNA, the CDR3 is TGTGCCCATTTAAAGGAGGACACTGAAGCTTTCTTT. Translating gives CAHLKEDTEAFF.

This clonotype was seen repeatedly, ten times or more. The rearrangement links TRBV6-1 to TRBJ1-5, with D perhaps TRBD1 (6 bases). CDR3 size: 16 residues. CDR1 is MNHNS, CDR2 SASEGT, per germline. Trimming shortened V by 6 bases and J by 4 bases, and 19 bases separated the two germline ends. In DNA, the CDR3 is TGTGCCAGCAGAGGGGTCGAAGGGGGATGGAATCAGCCCCAGCATTTT. Translated, it gives CASRGVEGGWNQPQHF.

This clonotype was recorded many times. This rearrangement joins TRBV30 to TRBJ1-5; unclear D gene. CDR3 size: 15 residues. The germline gives CDR1 GTSNPN, CDR2 SVGIG (reference sequence). Trimming took off 5 bases at V and 4 bases at J, with 18 bases between the two ends. The CDR3 is CAWARVNGINQPQHF. In DNA form, the CDR3 reads TGTGCCTGGGCCCGAGTAAACGGCATAAATCAGCCCCAGCATTTT. Full variable domain (outside the CDR3, taken from reference TRBV30 and TRBJ1-5): SQTIHQWPATLVQPVGSPLSLECTVEGTSNPNLYWYRQAAGRGLQLLFYSVGIGQISSEVPQNLSASRPQDRQFILSSKKLLLSDSGFYLCAWARVNGINQPQHFGDGTRLSIL.

This clonotype came up many times. The CDR3, as DNA: TGTGCCAGCAGAATGAGGGAGTTCACAGATACGCAGTATTTT. It encodes CASRMREFTDTQYF. The chain uses TRBV25-1 and TRBJ2-3, with D possibly TRBD2 on 5 matching bases. Germline V CDR1 and CDR2: MGHDK, SYGVNS. This CDR3 is built from 14 residues. Trimming shortened V by 6 bases and J by 2 bases, and 12 bases separated the two germline ends.

This clonotype turned up a few times. CDR3 coding DNA: TGTGCCAGCCGATACAGGGGGCGCCATGAGCAGTTCTTC. As protein: CASRYRGRHEQFF. The gene calls are TRBV4-2 and TRBJ2-1; TRBD1 matches 9 bases. This CDR3 spans 13 amino acids. After removal of 8 bases from V and 8 bases from J, the junction contained 7 bases not matched to a gene. Per germline, CDR1 LGHNA and CDR2 YNFKEQ.

This clonotype was counted a few times. The chain is built from TRBV7-3 and TRBJ2-1; 8 bases fit TRBD2. This CDR3 comprises 13 residues. CDR1 and CDR2 (germline): SGHTA, FQGTGA. Unmatched junction bases numbered 7, after V lost 1 base and J lost 14 bases. CDR3 sequence: CASSLKAGAHEFF. The CDR3 DNA sequence: TGTGCCAGCAGCTTAAAAGCGGGAGCCCACGAGTTCTTC. Combining the CDR3 with reference TRBV7-3 and TRBJ2-1 gives the whole variable domain GAGVSQTPSNKVTEKGKYVELRCDPISGHTALYWYRQSLGQGPEFLIYFQGTGAADDSGLPNDRFFAVRPEGSVSTLKIQRTERGDSAVYLCASSLKAGAHEFFGPGTRLTVL.

For the CDR3, the DNA is TGTGCCAGCAGTCCTGGGACTAGCGGGGGGCGAAGAGAGCAGTACTTC. Translated: CASSPGTSGGRREQYF. This rearrangement joins TRBV28 to TRBJ2-7, with 15 bases identical to TRBD2. V shed 5 bases, J shed 7 bases, and the junction held 9 bases outside the gene matches. The CDR3 extends over 16 amino acids. The V gene's germline CDR1 is MDHEN and CDR2 SYDVKM.

The chain employs TRBV6-5 and TRBJ1-6, with D perhaps matching TRBD1 (6 bases). The germline CDR1 and CDR2 sequences are MNHEY and SVGAGI. The V end lost 4 bases, the J end lost 14 bases, and 24 bases lay between the germline ends. This CDR3 has 16 amino acids. This CDR3 is CASSSIQTGYRLALHF. The CDR3 DNA sequence: TGTGCCAGCAGTTCTATCCAGACAGGCTACCGGTTAGCCCTCCACTTT.

This clonotype was seen many times. This chain joins TRBV12-3 or TRBV12-4 and TRBJ1-4, with D perhaps TRBD1 (6 bases). The CDR3 spans 14 residues. V lost 6 bases to trimming and J lost 2 bases, with 10 bases between them. CDR3: CASSWTVTNEKLFF. In nucleotides, the CDR3 is TGTGCCAGCAGCTGGACAGTTACTAATGAAAAACTGTTTTTT.

This clonotype was found a few times. This chain links TRBV20-1 with TRBJ2-3; TRBD2 might be the D (6 bases). The CDR3 is 16 residues long. The germline V and J ends were trimmed by 0 bases and 3 bases, with 16 bases remaining between them. From germline, CDR1 is DFQATT and CDR2 SNEGSKA (reference sequence). Here the CDR3 reads CSARDPSQGTTDTQYF. CDR3 DNA: TGCAGTGCTAGAGATCCCTCCCAAGGGACTACAGATACGCAGTATTTT.

This clonotype was seen repeatedly, ten times or more. The CDR3 loop reads CASSLGTAETEAFF. The CDR3 DNA reads as TGTGCCAGCAGCTTGGGAACAGCCGAGACTGAAGCTTTCTTT. The chain is built from TRBV7-9 and TRBJ1-1; D remains ambiguous. The germline CDR1 and CDR2 sequences are SEHNR and FQNEAQ (reference sequence). Trimming removed 3 bases from V and 5 bases from J, with 13 bases in between. The CDR3 is 14 amino acids. Using reference TRBV7-9 and TRBJ1-1 for the parts outside the CDR3, the full variable domain is DTGVSQNPRHKITKRGQNVTFRCDPISEHNRLYWYRQTLGQGPEFLTYFQNEAQLEKSRLLSDRFSAERPKGSFSTLEIQRTEQGDSAMYLCASSLGTAETEAFFGQGTRLTVV.